The 6 T cell receptor beta chains below were found in one sample sequenced in a study of shared clonotypes between healthy human individuals (dated by TCRdb to 2019 to 2021). Libraries were prepared through the immunoSEQ multiplex PCR assay. Imported from immuneACCESS, the table was reduced by TCRdb to in-frame sequences with V and J called. These copies leave out some clones; in studies compared against another copy, an unresolved V gene accounts for under half, and the cause of the remainder is not known. This sample lists roughly 2,300,000 clones; 85% to 95% were detected once. Roughly 0.34% of the sample is held by the ten biggest clonotypes. Sequencing was performed on naive CD4+ T cells from PBMCs. The cell subset or site label here, explained by the study, means: CD45RA+ positively selected. These receptors came from a man aged 18 to 30 in good health. Some clones in this sample may be carry-over from other donors' samples.

The V call is TRBV11-2, the J call TRBJ2-5, with D perhaps assigned TRBD1 or TRBD2 (5 bases each). CDR3 length: 15 amino acids. V was shortened by 2 bases and J by 5 bases, with 15 bases between the two germline ends. CDR1 and CDR2 (germline): SGHAT, FQNNGV. CDR3 in DNA: TGTGCCAGCAGCTTATTGGCTTCGTGGGGGGAGACCCAGTACTTC. Its protein product is CASSLLASWGETQYF. The variable domain in full, with the rest retrieved from reference TRBV11-2 and TRBJ2-5, is EAGVAQSPRYKIIEKRQSVAFWCNPISGHATLYWYQQILGQGPKLLIQFQNNGVVDDSQLPKDRFSAERLKGVDSTLKIQPAKLEDSAVYLCASSLLASWGETQYFGPGTRLLVL.

The gene calls are TRBV19 and TRBJ2-4; 9 positions match TRBD2. Germline CDR1 LNHDA, CDR2 SQIVND (reference sequence). CDR3 length: 15 residues. With V trimmed by 1 base and J by 9 bases, 7 bases remained unmatched. CDR3 sequence reads: CASSIGAAGGSIQYF. The CDR3 DNA sequence: TGTGCCAGTAGTATAGGGGCGGCGGGAGGGAGCATTCAGTACTTC. Using reference TRBV19 and TRBJ2-4 for the parts outside the CDR3, the full variable domain is DGGITQSPKYLFRKEGQNVTLSCEQNLNHDAMYWYRQDPGQGLRLIYYSQIVNDFQKGDIAEGYSVSREKKESFPLTVTSAQKNPTAFYLCASSIGAAGGSIQYFGAGTRLSVL.

The CDR3 protein is CASSLEGSRPYF. CDR3 bases: TGTGCCAGCAGCTTAGAGGGGTCACGACCGTACTTC. The V call is TRBV13, the J call TRBJ2-4, with D possibly TRBD1 on 5 matching bases. The CDR3 length is 12 residues. Germline lookup yields CDR1 PRHDT and CDR2 FYEKMQ (reference sequence). The V end was cut by 1 base, the J end by 15 bases, with 13 bases between.

For the CDR3, the DNA is TGTGCCAGCGGGCCTTGGGACACCAAGAACACTGAAGCTTTCTTT. Translation gives CASGPWDTKNTEAFF. V usage is TRBV27 and J usage is TRBJ1-1; perhaps TRBD1 as D (6 bases). V was pared by 8 bases and J by 1 base, with 17 bases between. CDR3 size: 15 residues. Germline CDR1 is MNHEY and CDR2 is SMNVEV (reference sequence).

The chain links TRBV18 to TRBJ2-1, with 9 positions matching TRBD2. The CDR3 is 16 residues long. The germline V gene has CDR1 KGHSH and CDR2 LQKENI. The junction had 10 bases not matched to a gene; V was cut back by 2 bases and J by 8 bases. CDR3 protein: CASSPSRASGMYEQFF. The DNA of the CDR3 is TGTGCCAGCTCACCATCAAGGGCTAGCGGGATGTATGAGCAGTTCTTC. The variable domain in full, with the rest retrieved from reference TRBV18 and TRBJ2-1, is NAGVMQNPRHLVRRRGQEARLRCSPMKGHSHVYWYRQLPEEGLKFMVYLQKENIIDESGMPKERFSAEFPKEGPSILRIQQVVRGDSAAYFCASSPSRASGMYEQFFGPGTRLTVL.

This chain uses TRBV29-1 with TRBJ2-1; no reliable D call. Germline CDR1 SQVTM, CDR2 ANQGSEA. This CDR3 contains 13 residues. V gave up 6 bases and J gave up 4 bases, with 13 bases separating them. The CDR3 DNA reads as TGCAGCGTGAAAGGACGGTATTACAATGAGCAGTTCTTC. Its protein is CSVKGRYYNEQFF.